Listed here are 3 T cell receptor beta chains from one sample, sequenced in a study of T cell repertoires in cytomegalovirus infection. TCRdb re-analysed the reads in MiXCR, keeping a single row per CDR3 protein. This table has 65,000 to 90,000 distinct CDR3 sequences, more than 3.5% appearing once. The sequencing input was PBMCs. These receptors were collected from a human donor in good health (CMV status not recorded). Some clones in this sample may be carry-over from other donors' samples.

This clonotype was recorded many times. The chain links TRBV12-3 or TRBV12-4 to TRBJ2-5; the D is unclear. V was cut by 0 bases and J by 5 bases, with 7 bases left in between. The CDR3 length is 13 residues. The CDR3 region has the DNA TGTGCCAGCAGTTTAGCGGGGATCGAGACCCAGTACTTC. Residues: CASSLAGIETQYF.

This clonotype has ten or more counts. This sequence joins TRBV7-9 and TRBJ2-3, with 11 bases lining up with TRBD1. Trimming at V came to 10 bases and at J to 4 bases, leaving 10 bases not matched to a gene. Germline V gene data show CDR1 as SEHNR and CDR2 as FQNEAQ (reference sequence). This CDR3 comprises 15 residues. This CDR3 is CATGSGTGGPDTQYF. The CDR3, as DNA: TGTGCCACCGGATCCGGGACAGGGGGACCAGATACGCAGTATTTT.

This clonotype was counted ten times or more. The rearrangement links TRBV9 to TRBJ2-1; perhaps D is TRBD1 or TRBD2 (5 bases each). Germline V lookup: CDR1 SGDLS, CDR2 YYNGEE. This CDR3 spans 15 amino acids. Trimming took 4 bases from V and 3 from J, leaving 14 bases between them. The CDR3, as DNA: TGTGCCAGCAGCCCAACCGGGACCCGCTACAATGAGCAGTTCTTC. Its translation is CASSPTGTRYNEQFF.